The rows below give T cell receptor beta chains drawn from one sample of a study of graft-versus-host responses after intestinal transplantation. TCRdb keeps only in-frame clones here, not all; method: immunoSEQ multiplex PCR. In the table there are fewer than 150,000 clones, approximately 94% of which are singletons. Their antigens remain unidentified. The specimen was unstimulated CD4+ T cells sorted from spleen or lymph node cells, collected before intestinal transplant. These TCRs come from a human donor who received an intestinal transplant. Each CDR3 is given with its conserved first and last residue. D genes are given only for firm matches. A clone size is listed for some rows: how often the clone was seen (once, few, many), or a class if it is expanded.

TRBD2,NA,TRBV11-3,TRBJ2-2,TGTGCCAGCAGCTTAGGACGGGAGGGGGGGGAGCTGTTTTTT,CASSLGREGGELFF
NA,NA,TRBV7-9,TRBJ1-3,TGTGCCAGCAGCTCCGCAGTCTCTGGAAACACCATATATTTT,CASSSAVSGNTIYF
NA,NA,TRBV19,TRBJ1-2,TGTGCCAGTAGAAGAGACAGCCAGTATGGCTACACCTTC,CASRRDSQYGYTF
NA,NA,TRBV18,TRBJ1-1,TGTGCCAGCTCACCACGCGCCGAGGAGATCACTGAAGCTTTCTTT,CASSPRAEEITEAFF
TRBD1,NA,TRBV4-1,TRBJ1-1,TGCGCCAGCCATCGGACAGGGAATGGGAACACTGAAGCTTTCTTT,CASHRTGNGNTEAFF
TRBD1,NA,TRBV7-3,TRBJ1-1,TGTGCCAGCAGCTCCGGACAGGGGGCGACGAACACTGAAGCTTTCTTT,CASSSGQGATNTEAFF
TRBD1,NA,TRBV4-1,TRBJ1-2,TGCGCCAGCAGCCAGGCCGGGACAGGGACTTTTGGCTACACCTTC,CASSQAGTGTFGYTF
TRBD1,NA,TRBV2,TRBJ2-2,TGTGCCAGCAGCATACAGGGGGGCACCGGGGAGCTGTTTTTT,CASSIQGGTGELFF
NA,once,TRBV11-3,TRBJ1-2,TGTGCCAGCAGCCCCCTTAGGGGCTATGGCTACACCTTC,CASSPLRGYGYTF
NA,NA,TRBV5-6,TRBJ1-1,TGTGCCAGCAGCTTGGACACATCTCTGGACACTGAAGCTTTCTTT,CASSLDTSLDTEAFF
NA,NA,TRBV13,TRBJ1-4,TGTGCCAGCAGCTTAGGTGGAGGACAACTACATGAAAAACTGTTTTTT,CASSLGGGQLHEKLFF
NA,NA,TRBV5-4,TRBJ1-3,TGTGCTAGCAGCACCGAATTACAGTCTGGAAACACCATATATTTT,CASSTELQSGNTIYF
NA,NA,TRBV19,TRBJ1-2,TGTGCCAGTACACAGGGTCGGGCCGCTCCTAACTATGGCTACACCTTC,CASTQGRAAPNYGYTF
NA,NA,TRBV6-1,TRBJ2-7,TGTGCCAGCAGTTCGGATGACAGAACCTACGAGCAGTACTTC,CASSSDDRTYEQYF
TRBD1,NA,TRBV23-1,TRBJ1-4,TGCGCCAGCAGTCACCTACGGACAGGGGAGGATGAAAAACTGTTTTTT,CASSHLRTGEDEKLFF
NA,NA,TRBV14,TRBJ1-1,TGTGCCAGCAGCTCCCGATTTAACACTGAAGCTTTCTTT,CASSSRFNTEAFF
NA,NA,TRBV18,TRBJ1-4,TGTGCCAGCTCACCGTCCGGAATAGGCGAAAAACTGTTTTTT,CASSPSGIGEKLFF
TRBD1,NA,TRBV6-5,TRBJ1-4,TGTGCCAGCAGGCCCGGGACAGGGGGAAATGAAAAACTGTTTTTT,CASRPGTGGNEKLFF
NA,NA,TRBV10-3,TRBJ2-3,TGTGCCATACAGACGACTGGAGATACGCAGTATTTT,CAIQTTGDTQYF
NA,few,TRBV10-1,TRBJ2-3,TGCGCCAGCACCCAAGGAAACACAGATACGCAGTATTTT,CASTQGNTDTQYF
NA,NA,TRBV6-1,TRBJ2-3,TGTGCCAGCAGTGTCCGGGGGCTAGTGGCAGATACGCAGTATTTT,CASSVRGLVADTQYF
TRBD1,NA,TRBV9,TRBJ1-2,TGTGCCAGCAGCGTAGGGACAGGGGAAAGTTATGGCTACACCTTC,CASSVGTGESYGYTF
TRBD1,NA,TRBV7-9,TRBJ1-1,TGTGCCAGCAGCTTAGTAACAGGGGACACTGAAGCTTTCTTT,CASSLVTGDTEAFF